Below are 3 T cell receptor beta chains sequenced from a single sample in a study of patients and donors after allogeneic stem cell transplantation. One entry per CDR3 protein, called by TCRdb with MiXCR from the RT-PCR reads. The table records fewer than 500,000 distinct CDR3 sequences, roughly 17% of them present only once. Sequenced material: blood, either unsorted or a sorted T cell fraction (not recorded which). The source is a human donor who was either an allogeneic HSCT recipient or a stem cell or donor lymphocyte infusion donor (not recorded which). It is not recorded whose cells these are; they may come from a transplant donor.

Many counts were recorded for this clonotype. This chain uses TRBV7-9 with TRBJ2-3, with unresolved D. The germline V gene encodes CDR1 SEHNR and CDR2 FQNEAQ (reference sequence). The CDR3 totals 12 residues. Deletions cut 5 bases from V and 0 bases from J, with 3 bases between. CDR3 protein: CASSPSTDTQYF. DNA for the CDR3: TGTGCCAGCAGCCCTAGCACAGATACGCAGTATTTT.

This rearrangement joins TRBV10-2 to TRBJ1-2; possibly TRBD1 for D (5 bases). The CDR3 consists of 11 residues. CDR1 and CDR2 from the germline V gene are WSHSY and SAAADI. The ends were cut back, 8 bases at V and 4 bases at J, with 8 bases in the middle. The CDR3 DNA follows: TGCGCCAGCCGCGGGGGCTATGGCTACACCTTC. It yields the protein CASRGGYGYTF.

This clonotype was seen only a few times. The rearrangement links TRBV11-3 to TRBJ2-7; 15 positions agree with TRBD2. Germline CDR1 is SGHNT and CDR2 is YENEEA. The CDR3 spans 16 residues. The ends lost 8 bases at V and 2 bases at J; junction bases unmatched: 7. The CDR3 nucleotides read TGTGCCAGCCGGGGACTAGCGGGAGGTCTAGCCTACGAGCAGTACTTC. As protein: CASRGLAGGLAYEQYF.